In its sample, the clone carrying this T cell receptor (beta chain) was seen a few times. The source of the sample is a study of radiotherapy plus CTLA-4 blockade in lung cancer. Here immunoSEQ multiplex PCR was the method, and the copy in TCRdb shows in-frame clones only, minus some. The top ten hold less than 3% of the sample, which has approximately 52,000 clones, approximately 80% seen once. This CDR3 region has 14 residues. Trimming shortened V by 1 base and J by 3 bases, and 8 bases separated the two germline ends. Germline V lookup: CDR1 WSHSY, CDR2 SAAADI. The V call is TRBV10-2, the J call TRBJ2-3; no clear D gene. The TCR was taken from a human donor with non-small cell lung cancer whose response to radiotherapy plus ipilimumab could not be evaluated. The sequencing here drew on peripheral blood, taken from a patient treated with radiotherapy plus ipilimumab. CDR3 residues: CASSEWLQTDTQYF. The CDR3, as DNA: TGCGCCAGCAGTGAGTGGCTTCAAACAGATACGCAGTATTTT.